This T cell receptor beta chain came from a study of T cell responses to AZD1222 COVID-19 vaccine (dated by TCRdb to the early 2020s). Study-wide context: AZD1222 recipients with second doses at about 4 weeks or about 12 weeks were pooled, because spike-specific TCR depth and breadth did not differ between schedules. A total of approximately 240 trial participants underwent TCR sequencing, of whom about 210 had received two doses of AZD1222 and some 25 had received two doses of the MenACWY control vaccine. Trial participants were enrolled by age into subgroups of 18-55, 56-69 and 70-plus years, and around 150, 28 and 57 TCR-sequenced participants, respectively, were included in these subgroups.

Per the publication, the time point label means: baseline before first vaccination. Vaccinee samples were obtained from the UK trials COV001 and COV002, which included a single-blind randomized controlled phase 2/3 trial of AZD1222 (ChAdOx1 nCoV-19) in healthy adults. For TCRbeta chain sequencing, PBMC samples from trial participants were taken at day 0 and at day 28 after the second dose. The CDR3 regions of human TCRbeta chains were analyzed by immunosequencing. Per the original workflow: TCRs in the repertoires were compared against a reference library of SARS-CoV-2-specific TCRs that had been generated with the MIRA antigen-specificity platform. Breadth was defined as the fraction of unique TCRs that were SARS-CoV-2-associated, and depth was defined as the fraction of total T cells that were SARS-CoV-2-associated. Using the MIRA data, every spike-specific TCR was mapped to the spike region that the TCR reacted to and assigned to either a CD4 or a CD8 class. Log10-transformed breadth and depth values were compared by one-way ANOVA with Sidak's multiple comparisons tests. The source is immuneACCESS, and TCRdb retained only in-frame sequences with V and J called. Part of the clones is not carried over; for the studies checked, unresolved V genes explain less than half of this, and the remainder is unexplained. V, J and clone size are those of that table, while D and trimming were read from the DNA. Counted in this sample were around 92,000 clones; approximately 91% of them appeared once. Of the sample, around 8% is held by the ten largest clones.

General conclusions and limits of the study: Only a handful of AZD1222 recipients were SARS-CoV-2 seropositive at baseline, limiting conclusions about previously exposed vaccinees. A significant rise in spike-specific TCR breadth and depth was observed after two AZD1222 doses relative to day 0 and relative to MenACWY recipients. Because no samples from the day 14 peak response were available, repertoires could be characterized only after the peak T cell response. Participants were mostly white British and included more females than males, and it was suggested by the authors that clonal diversity may have been underestimated. In the small 56-69-year group, the increase in depth fell short of significance, most likely because of low power. Nearly half of unique spike-specific TCRs reportedly recognized epitopes outside regions mutated in the B.1.351 and B.1.1.7 variants. The whole spike protein was spanned by vaccine-associated CD4 TCRs, and dominant responses were seen in regions 160-218 and 743-854.

With regard to this clone: Its specific antigen is unknown. Base qualities are not provided; no much larger clone lies one nucleotide away.

Reading from cysteine to phenylalanine, the CDR3 counts 16 amino acids. Left in the record is the CDR3 DNA by itself, 48 bases read in frame from the first base. Sequences SGHRS (CDR1) and YFSETQ (CDR2) are obtained from the germline V gene. The V and J ends are trimmed by 3 bases and 6 bases, leaving 22 bases between them. This TCR was recovered from an adult in good health. Material: peripheral blood, obtained on day 0 of AZD1222 vaccination. The V and J segments used are TRBV5-1 and TRBJ2-7, and possibly TRBD1, on 6 matching bases. The DNA sequence is given as TGCGCCAGCAGCTGGGGCCCAACAGGGCAGCTCAGCGAGCAGTACTTC. Translation gives CASSWGPTGQLSEQYF.